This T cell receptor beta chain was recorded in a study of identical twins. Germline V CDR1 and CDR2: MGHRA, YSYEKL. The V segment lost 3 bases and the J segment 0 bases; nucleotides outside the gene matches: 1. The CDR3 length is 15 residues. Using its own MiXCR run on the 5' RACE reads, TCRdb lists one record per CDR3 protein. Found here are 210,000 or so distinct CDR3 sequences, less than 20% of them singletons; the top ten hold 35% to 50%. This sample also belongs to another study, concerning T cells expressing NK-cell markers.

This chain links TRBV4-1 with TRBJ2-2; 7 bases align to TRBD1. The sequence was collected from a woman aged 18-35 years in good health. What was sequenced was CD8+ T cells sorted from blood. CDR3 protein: CASSQGTANTGELFF. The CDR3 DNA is TGCGCCAGCAGCCAGGGGACAGCGAACACCGGGGAGCTGTTTTTT.